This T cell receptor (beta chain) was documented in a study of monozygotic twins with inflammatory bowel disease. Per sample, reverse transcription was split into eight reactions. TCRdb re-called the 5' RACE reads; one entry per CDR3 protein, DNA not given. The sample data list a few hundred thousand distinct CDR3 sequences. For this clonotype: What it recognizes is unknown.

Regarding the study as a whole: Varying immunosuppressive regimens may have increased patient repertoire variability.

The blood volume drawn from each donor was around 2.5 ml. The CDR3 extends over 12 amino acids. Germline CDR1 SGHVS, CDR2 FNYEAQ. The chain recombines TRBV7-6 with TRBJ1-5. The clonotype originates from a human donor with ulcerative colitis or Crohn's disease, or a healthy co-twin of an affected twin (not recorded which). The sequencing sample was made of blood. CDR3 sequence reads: CASSQINQPQHF.